The 32 T cell receptor beta chains below come from one sample, sequenced in a study of technical replicates of blood from a handful of donors. Produced via immunoSEQ multiplex PCR; TCRdb's table is partial and in-frame only. The table has around 63,000 clones, 85% to 95% seen once. Sequencing was performed on PBMCs. Source of these receptors: a human donor in good health. Some clones in this sample may be carry-over from other donors' samples.

This CDR3 reads CASSSMGLAENEQYF. DNA of the CDR3: TGTGCCAGCAGCTCGATGGGACTAGCGGAGAACGAGCAGTACTTC. The V gene is TRBV13, the J gene TRBJ2-7; 11 bases align to TRBD2. Trimming removed 4 bases from V and 5 bases from J; junction bases left unmatched: 7. CDR1 and CDR2 from the germline V gene are PRHDT and FYEKMQ (reference sequence). The CDR3 runs to 15 residues.

This chain uses TRBV19 with TRBJ1-4; a weak D match, TRBD1 (6 bases). V gave up 4 bases and J gave up 2 bases, with 14 bases separating them. This CDR3 is 16 amino acids long. Germline V gene data show CDR1 as LNHDA and CDR2 as SQIVND (reference sequence). The CDR3 loop reads CASSTGQYATNEKLFF. In nucleotides, the CDR3 is TGTGCCAGTAGTACCGGACAGTATGCGACTAATGAAAAACTGTTTTTT.

The gene calls are TRBV7-9 and TRBJ2-1; a possible D gene is TRBD2 (6 bases). Germline assignment: CDR1 SEHNR and CDR2 FQNEAQ (reference sequence). Trimming took 0 bases from V and 4 from J, leaving 10 bases between them. This CDR3 is 15 amino acids long. In DNA form, the CDR3 reads TGTGCCAGCAGCTTAGCTGCGGGACCTTACAATGAGCAGTTCTTC. Protein sequence: CASSLAAGPYNEQFF.

V usage is TRBV2 and J usage is TRBJ2-1; 13 bases are shared with TRBD2. The CDR3 contains 18 residues. The germline CDR1 and CDR2 sequences are SNHLY and FYNNEI. The J segment lost 0 bases and the V segment lost 6 bases, leaving 8 bases of the junction unmatched. In nucleotides, the CDR3 is TGTGCCAGCAGAGAGACTAGCGGGAGGTCCCACTCCTACAATGAGCAGTTCTTC. Translation: CASRETSGRSHSYNEQFF.

The genes are TRBV6-6 and TRBJ2-1, with 9 bases identical to TRBD2. J was trimmed by 6 bases and V by 6 bases; bases with no gene match: 3. The CDR3 has 13 residues. Germline CDR1 and CDR2: MNHNY and SVGAGI (reference sequence). The CDR3 coding sequence is TGTGCCAGCAGGGTAGCGGGAGCCAATGAGCAGTTCTTC. It codes for CASRVAGANEQFF.

The chain joins TRBV6-1 to TRBJ2-3, with TRBD2 identical over 7 bases. Germline-derived CDR1 and CDR2 are MNHNS and SASEGT. The CDR3 loop spans 15 amino acids. Trimming took 0 bases from V and 4 from J; bases not matched to a gene: 4. CDR3 residues: CASSEASRGADTQYF. Here the CDR3 DNA reads TGTGCCAGCAGTGAAGCGAGCCGGGGGGCAGATACGCAGTATTTT.

The CDR3 spells CASSTRAGGAGELFF. CDR3 sequence (DNA): TGTGCCAGCAGCACGAGAGCGGGAGGCGCCGGGGAGCTGTTTTTT. This chain uses TRBV9 with TRBJ2-2, with 9 bases that match TRBD2. The ends lost 4 bases at V and 6 bases at J; junction bases unmatched: 7. Germline V gene data show CDR1 as SGDLS and CDR2 as YYNGEE. The CDR3 totals 15 residues.

In DNA form, the CDR3 reads TGCGCCAGCAGCTTGGGGCCCCTCAGTGGCGAGCAGTACTTC. The encoded protein is CASSLGPLSGEQYF. The chain has TRBV5-1 and TRBJ2-7; D is uncertain. In germline, CDR1 is SGHRS, CDR2 YFSETQ. This CDR3 comprises 14 residues. Trimming shortened V by 0 bases and J by 6 bases, and 13 bases separated the two germline ends. Drawing the rest from reference TRBV5-1 and TRBJ2-7, the complete variable domain is KAGVTQTPRYLIKTRGQQVTLSCSPISGHRSVSWYQQTPGQGLQFLFEYFSETQRNKGNFPGRFSGRQFSNSRSEMNVSTLELGDSALYLCASSLGPLSGEQYFGPGTRLTVT.

V is TRBV7-2 and J is TRBJ2-7; D remains ambiguous. The germline V gene has CDR1 SGHTA and CDR2 FQGNSA. The CDR3 runs 12 residues. Trimming removed 5 bases from V and 3 bases from J, with 8 bases in between. Here the CDR3 DNA reads TGTGCCAGCAGCCATCCCAACTACGAGCAGTACTTC. Translating it yields CASSHPNYEQYF.

The J gene is TRBJ2-3, the V gene TRBV4-3; unclear D gene. Per the germline V gene, CDR1 is LGHNA and CDR2 is YSLEER. This CDR3 is 15 amino acids long. The V end lost 0 bases, the J end lost 2 bases, and 9 bases lay between the germline ends. The CDR3 protein is CASSQDGDFTDTQYF. In nucleotides, the CDR3 is TGCGCCAGCAGCCAAGATGGAGACTTCACAGATACGCAGTATTTT.

The rearrangement links TRBV15 to TRBJ2-5, with TRBD2 matching over 8 bases. V lost 1 base, J lost 0 bases, and 4 bases stayed unmatched. Germline V gene sequence: CDR1 LNHNV, CDR2 YYDKDF (reference sequence). CDR3 length: 16 residues. The CDR3 spells CATSRVPGLDQETQYF. The CDR3 DNA reads TGTGCCACCAGCAGAGTCCCGGGACTAGACCAAGAGACCCAGTACTTC.

V is TRBV12-5 and J is TRBJ2-2; D may be TRBD2 (5 bases). V shed 7 bases and J shed 5 bases, with 14 bases lying between them. This CDR3 is built from 14 residues. Germline CDR1 reads LGHNT; CDR2 reads FRNRAP. CDR3 sequence: CASASHGETGELFF. The DNA of the CDR3 is TGTGCTAGTGCCTCACATGGGGAGACCGGGGAGCTGTTTTTT.

This sequence joins TRBV7-3 and TRBJ2-5; D might be TRBD2 (5 bases). The germline V gene has CDR1 SGHTA and CDR2 FQGTGA. V shed 5 bases and J shed 7 bases, with 23 bases lying between them. The length of the CDR3 is 16 residues. CDR3 sequence reads: CASSPASQRPIGTQYF. CDR3 DNA: TGTGCCAGCAGCCCCGCGTCGCAGCGGCCCATCGGGACCCAGTACTTC.

The V and J genes are TRBV30 and TRBJ2-5, with TRBD1 matching 7 bases. Germline values: CDR1 GTSNPN, CDR2 SVGIG (reference sequence). V gave up 2 bases and J gave up 3 bases; unmatched junction bases: 9. The CDR3 is 15 amino acids. The CDR3 bases are TGTGCCTGGAGTCTCCAGGGGGTCGCTGAAGAGACCCAGTACTTC. Amino acid sequence: CAWSLQGVAEETQYF.

The J gene is TRBJ2-7, the V gene TRBV4-3; D gene ambiguous. The CDR3 has 15 residues. Germline values: CDR1 LGHNA, CDR2 YSLEER. Trimming took off 0 bases at V and 3 bases at J, with 12 bases between the two ends. CDR3 coding DNA: TGCGCCAGCAGCCAAGATCTGATGAAGAGCTACGAGCAGTACTTC. Amino acid sequence: CASSQDLMKSYEQYF.

V and J are TRBV7-8 and TRBJ2-3; D unresolved. Germline lookup yields CDR1 SGHVS and CDR2 FQNEAQ. The CDR3 covers 14 residues. With 3 bases removed from V and 0 bases from J, the gap between germline ends came to 7 bases. The CDR3 DNA sequence: TGTGCCAGCAGCTTTCACAGTAGCACAGATACGCAGTATTTT. Translation: CASSFHSSTDTQYF.

This chain links TRBV5-1 with TRBJ1-1; D is unresolved. The CDR3 runs to 15 residues. Germline V CDR1 and CDR2: SGHRS, YFSETQ. Deletions cut 4 bases from V and 1 base from J, with 14 bases between. CDR3 sequence: CASSPDVYRNTEAFF. In DNA form, the CDR3 reads TGCGCCAGCAGCCCAGACGTCTACAGGAACACTGAAGCTTTCTTT.

J is TRBJ2-2 and V is TRBV11-2; D possibly corresponds to TRBD2 (6 bases). The germline V gene has CDR1 SGHAT and CDR2 FQNNGV. The CDR3 extends over 15 amino acids. V lost 6 bases and J 3 bases, leaving 14 bases between the germline ends. The CDR3 here is CASSFPGRDTGELFF. The CDR3 DNA is TGTGCCAGCAGTTTCCCCGGGAGAGACACCGGGGAGCTGTTTTTT.

The DNA for the CDR3 is TGTGCCAGCAGCTACGGGAGTGTTATTGAGACCCAGTACTTC. Amino acid sequence: CASSYGSVIETQYF. The V call is TRBV7-2, the J call TRBJ2-5; the D gene is possibly TRBD2 (6 bases). CDR3 length equals 14 residues. Germline CDR1 is SGHTA and CDR2 is FQGNSA. V lost 4 bases and J 5 bases, leaving 14 bases between the germline ends.

This chain joins TRBV18 and TRBJ1-5; D gene uncertain. This CDR3 has 16 residues. The V end was cut by 4 bases, the J end by 3 bases, with 16 bases between. Germline values: CDR1 KGHSH, CDR2 LQKENI. The CDR3 sequence: CASSLFSGEANQPQHF. The CDR3 bases are TGTGCCAGCTCACTATTCTCCGGGGAGGCCAATCAGCCCCAGCATTTT.

The chain has TRBV6-4 and TRBJ2-3; no definite D call. From germline, CDR1 is MRHNA and CDR2 SNTAGT. V was trimmed by 6 bases and J by 1 base, leaving 14 bases between them. CDR3 length: 15 amino acids. The CDR3 nucleotides read TGTGCCAGCAGCAGGTCGTGGGTAGGCACAGATACGCAGTATTTT. Translation: CASSRSWVGTDTQYF.

V is TRBV30 and J is TRBJ1-1, with a tentative D call TRBD1 (6 bases). From germline, CDR1 is GTSNPN and CDR2 SVGIG (reference sequence). This CDR3 spans 13 amino acids. V was trimmed by 1 base and J by 5 bases, leaving 11 bases between them. The CDR3 DNA reads TGTGCCTGGAGTGGGCAGGGGAAAACTGAAGCTTTCTTT. It translates to CAWSGQGKTEAFF.

This chain connects TRBV7-9 to TRBJ2-7; weak D call: TRBD2 (5 bases). CDR1 is SEHNR, CDR2 FQNEAQ, per germline (reference sequence). Trimming stripped 3 bases from V and 2 bases from J, with 14 bases between. The CDR3 has 15 amino acids. CDR3 sequence reads: CASSLADGKTYEQYF. DNA for the CDR3: TGTGCCAGCAGCTTGGCCGACGGGAAGACCTACGAGCAGTACTTC.

The rearrangement uses TRBV4-1 and TRBJ2-7; D uncertain. The V and J ends lost 1 base and 2 bases respectively, with 21 bases between them. Germline V gene data show CDR1 as MGHRA and CDR2 as YSYEKL. CDR3 size: 18 residues. CDR3 region: CASSQGSVQKTSTYEQYF. DNA of the CDR3: TGCGCCAGCAGCCAAGGAAGTGTCCAGAAAACCTCCACCTACGAGCAGTACTTC.

The CDR3 coding sequence is TGTGCCAGCAGTGATTTCGACAGGGGCTATGGCTACACCTTC. As protein: CASSDFDRGYGYTF. The J gene is TRBJ1-2, the V gene TRBV25-1, with TRBD1 identical over 8 bases. Trimming removed 3 bases from V and 4 bases from J; junction bases left unmatched: 4. The germline V gene has CDR1 MGHDK and CDR2 SYGVNS. The CDR3 consists of 14 residues.

This clone has a single count. This chain links TRBV21-1 with TRBJ1-2. TRBV21-1 is classified as a pseudogene. This CDR3 region has 13 residues. CDR3 sequence (DNA): TGTGCCAGCAGCCCGGGGGGTGGGTATGGCTACACCTTC. It yields the protein CASSPGGGYGYTF.

As for this clone: The junction does not match germline at one end; this may be a read error. The chain joins TRBV6-4 to TRBJ2-7; maybe TRBD1 (6 bases). This CDR3 has 11 amino acids. Germline V gene lookup returns CDR1 MRHNA and CDR2 SNTAGT. CDR3 sequence reads: CASSDTGPKSF. The CDR3 DNA sequence: TGTGCCAGCAGTGATACAGGGCCCAAAAGCTTC.

The genes are TRBV5-6 and TRBJ1-6; tentatively, D is TRBD1 (5 bases). Germline CDR1 is SGHDT and CDR2 is YYEEEE. V was cut by 1 base and J by 9 bases, with 14 bases left in between. This CDR3 has 15 residues. The CDR3 DNA sequence: TGTGCCAGCAGCTTGTGGGTCAGGGAAGGTTCACCCCTCCACTTT. Its protein is CASSLWVREGSPLHF.

This clone has a single count. The rearrangement links TRBV6-4 to TRBJ2-2; D is uncertain. V was shortened by 0 bases and J by 0 bases, with 5 bases between the two germline ends. The length of the CDR3 is 15 residues. The germline V gene encodes CDR1 MRHNA and CDR2 SNTAGT. CDR3 sequence reads: CASSDSSANTGELFF. The CDR3 bases are TGTGCCAGCAGTGACTCTTCAGCGAACACCGGGGAGCTGTTTTTT.

The genes are TRBV19 and TRBJ2-7, with 9 bases matching TRBD2. The junction had 3 bases not matched to a gene; V was cut back by 4 bases and J by 2 bases. The CDR3 has 14 residues. In germline, CDR1 is LNHDA, CDR2 SQIVND (reference sequence). The CDR3 DNA reads as TGTGCCAGTAGTACTAGCGGGGCTACCTACGAGCAGTACTTC. This gives the protein CASSTSGATYEQYF.

V gene TRBV5-4 combines with J gene TRBJ1-1; 7 positions match TRBD1. V shed 5 bases and J 1 base; nucleotides not matched to a gene: 11. Looked up from germline, CDR1 is SGHNT and CDR2 is YYREEE (reference sequence). This CDR3 region has 16 residues. CDR3 nucleotide sequence: TGTGCCAGCAGTTCCTCCAAGGGGGCGAGGAACACTGAAGCTTTCTTT. It codes for CASSSSKGARNTEAFF.

The gene calls are TRBV18 and TRBJ2-5, with TRBD2 matching 7 bases. This CDR3 is 16 amino acids long. CDR1 KGHSH and CDR2 LQKENI come from the germline V gene. The V and J ends lost 5 bases and 2 bases, in that order; junction bases with no gene match: 11. DNA of the CDR3: TGTGCCAGCTCATCTTCCGGGACTAAAGTTCAAGAGACCCAGTACTTC. Translation gives CASSSSGTKVQETQYF.